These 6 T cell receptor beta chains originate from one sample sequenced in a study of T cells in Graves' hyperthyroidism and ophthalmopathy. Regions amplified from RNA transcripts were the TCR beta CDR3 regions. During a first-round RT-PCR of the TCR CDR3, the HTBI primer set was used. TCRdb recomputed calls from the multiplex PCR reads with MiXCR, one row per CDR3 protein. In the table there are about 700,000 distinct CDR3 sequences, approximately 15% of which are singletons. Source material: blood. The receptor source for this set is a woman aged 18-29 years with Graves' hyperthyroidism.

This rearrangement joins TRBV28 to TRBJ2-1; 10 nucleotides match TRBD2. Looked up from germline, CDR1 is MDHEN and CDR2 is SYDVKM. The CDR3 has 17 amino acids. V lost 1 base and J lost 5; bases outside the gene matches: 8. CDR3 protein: CASSLFWSSGSHNEQFF. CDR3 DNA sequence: TGTGCCAGCAGTTTATTCTGGTCTAGCGGGAGTCACAATGAGCAGTTCTTC. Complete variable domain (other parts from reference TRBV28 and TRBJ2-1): DVKVTQSSRYLVKRTGEKVFLECVQDMDHENMFWYRQDPGLGLRLIYFSYDVKMKEKGDIPEGYSVSREKKERFSLILESASTNQTSMYLCASSLFWSSGSHNEQFFGPGTRLTVL.

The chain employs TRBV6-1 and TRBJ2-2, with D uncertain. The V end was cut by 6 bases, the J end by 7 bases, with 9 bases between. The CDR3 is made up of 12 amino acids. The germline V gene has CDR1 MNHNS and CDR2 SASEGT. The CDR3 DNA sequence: TGTGCCAGCAGAAGGCTCCTCGGGGAGCTGTTTTTT. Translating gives CASRRLLGELFF.

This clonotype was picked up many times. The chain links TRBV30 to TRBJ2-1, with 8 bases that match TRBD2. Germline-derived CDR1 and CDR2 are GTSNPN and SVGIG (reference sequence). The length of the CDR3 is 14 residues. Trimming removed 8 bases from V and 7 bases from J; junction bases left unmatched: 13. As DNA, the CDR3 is TGTGCCGGCTCGACTAGCGTAGGTCGGAATGAGCAGTTCTTC. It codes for CAGSTSVGRNEQFF. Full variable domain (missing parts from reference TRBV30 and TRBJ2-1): SQTIHQWPATLVQPVGSPLSLECTVEGTSNPNLYWYRQAAGRGLQLLFYSVGIGQISSEVPQNLSASRPQDRQFILSSKKLLLSDSGFYLCAGSTSVGRNEQFFGPGTRLTVL.

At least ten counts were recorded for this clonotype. The CDR3 DNA follows: TGTGCCAGCAGCTTCGGCGGCCGGGTTGAGCAGTTCTTC. Residues: CASSFGGRVEQFF. V and J are TRBV7-2 and TRBJ2-1; no definite D call. This CDR3 spans 13 amino acids. V lost 3 bases, J lost 9 bases, and 12 bases lay in between. Germline values: CDR1 SGHTA, CDR2 FQGNSA.

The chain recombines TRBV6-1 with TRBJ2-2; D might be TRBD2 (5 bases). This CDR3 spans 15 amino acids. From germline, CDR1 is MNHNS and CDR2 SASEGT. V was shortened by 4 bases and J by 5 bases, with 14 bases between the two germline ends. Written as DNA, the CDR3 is TGTGCCAGCAGTGCGGTGGGAGTAAGGACCGGGGAGCTGTTTTTT. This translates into CASSAVGVRTGELFF.

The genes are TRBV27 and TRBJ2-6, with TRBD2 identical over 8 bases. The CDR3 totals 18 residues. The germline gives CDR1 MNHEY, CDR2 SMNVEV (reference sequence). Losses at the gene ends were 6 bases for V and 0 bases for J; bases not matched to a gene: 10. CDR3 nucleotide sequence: TGTGCCAGCAGACCAAGACTAGCGTTCAACTCTGGGGCCAACGTCCTGACTTTC. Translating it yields CASRPRLAFNSGANVLTF.